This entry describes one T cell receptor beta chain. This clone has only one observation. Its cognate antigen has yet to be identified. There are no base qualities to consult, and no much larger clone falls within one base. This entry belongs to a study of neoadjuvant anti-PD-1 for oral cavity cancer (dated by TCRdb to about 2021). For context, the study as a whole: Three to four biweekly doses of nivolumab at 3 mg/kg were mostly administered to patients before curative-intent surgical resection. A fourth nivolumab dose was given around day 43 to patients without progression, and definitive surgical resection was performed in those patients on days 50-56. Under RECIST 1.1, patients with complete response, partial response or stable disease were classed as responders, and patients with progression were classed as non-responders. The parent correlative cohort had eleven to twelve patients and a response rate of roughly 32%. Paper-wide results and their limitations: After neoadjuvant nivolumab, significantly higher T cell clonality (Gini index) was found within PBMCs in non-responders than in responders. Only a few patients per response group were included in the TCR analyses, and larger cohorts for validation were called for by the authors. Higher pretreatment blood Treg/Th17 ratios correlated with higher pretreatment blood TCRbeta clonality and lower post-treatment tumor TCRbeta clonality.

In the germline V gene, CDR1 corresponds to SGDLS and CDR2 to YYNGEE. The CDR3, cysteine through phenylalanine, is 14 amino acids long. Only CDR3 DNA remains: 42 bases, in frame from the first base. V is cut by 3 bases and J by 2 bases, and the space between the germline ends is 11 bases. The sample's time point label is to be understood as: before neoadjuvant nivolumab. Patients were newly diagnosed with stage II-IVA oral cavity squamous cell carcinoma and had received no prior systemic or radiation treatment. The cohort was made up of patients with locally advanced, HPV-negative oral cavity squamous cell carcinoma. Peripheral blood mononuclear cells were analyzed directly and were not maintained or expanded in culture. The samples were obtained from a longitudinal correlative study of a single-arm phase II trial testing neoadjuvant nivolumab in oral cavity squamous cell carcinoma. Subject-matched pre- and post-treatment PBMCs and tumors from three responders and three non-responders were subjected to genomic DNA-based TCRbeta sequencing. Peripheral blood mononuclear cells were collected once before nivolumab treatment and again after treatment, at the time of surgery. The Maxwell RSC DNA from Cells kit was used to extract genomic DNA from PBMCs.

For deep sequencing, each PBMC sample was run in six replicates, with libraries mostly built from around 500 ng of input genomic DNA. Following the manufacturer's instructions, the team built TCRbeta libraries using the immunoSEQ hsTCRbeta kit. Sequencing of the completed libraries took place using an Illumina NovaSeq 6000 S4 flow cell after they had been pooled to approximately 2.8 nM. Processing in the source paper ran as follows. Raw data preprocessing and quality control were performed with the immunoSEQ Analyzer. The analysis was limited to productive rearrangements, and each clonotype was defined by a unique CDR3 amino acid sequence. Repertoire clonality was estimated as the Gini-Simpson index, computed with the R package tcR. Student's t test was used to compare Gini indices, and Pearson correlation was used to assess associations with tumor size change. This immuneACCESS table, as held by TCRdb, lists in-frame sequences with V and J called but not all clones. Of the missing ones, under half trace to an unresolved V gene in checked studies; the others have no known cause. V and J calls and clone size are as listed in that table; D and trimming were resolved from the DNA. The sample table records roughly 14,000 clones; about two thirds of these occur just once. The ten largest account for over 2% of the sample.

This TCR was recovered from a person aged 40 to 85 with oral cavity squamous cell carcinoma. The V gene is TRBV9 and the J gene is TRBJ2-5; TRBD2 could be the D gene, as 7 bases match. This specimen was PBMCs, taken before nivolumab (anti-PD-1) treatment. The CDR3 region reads CASSGGGGQETQYF. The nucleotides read TGTGCCAGCAGCGGGGGAGGGGGTCAAGAGACCCAGTACTTC.